These 29 T cell receptor beta chains originate from one sample sequenced in a study of CD8+ T cells in alopecia areata. Treatment meaning: oral pan-JAK inhibitor, 5-10 mg twice daily. Extracted from the samples, RNA was reverse transcribed into cDNA to serve as the sequencing template. Only in-frame clones appear in the TCRdb table, and some are missing; sequencing was by immunoSEQ multiplex PCR. Of around 99,000 clones detected, 84% appear once; the ten largest clones hold about 24%. Here the sequenced sample was CD8+ T cells sorted from blood, taken at week 24, from a patient treated with tofacitinib. All receptors come from a human donor with alopecia areata.

This sequence joins TRBV19 and TRBJ2-1; D gene unclear. The V end was cut by 3 bases, the J end by 3 bases, with 6 bases between. The germline CDR1 and CDR2 sequences are LNHDA and SQIVND (reference sequence). The length of the CDR3 is 13 residues. CDR3 DNA: TGTGCCAGTAGTATCGACAACTACAATGAGCAGTTCTTC. It is translated as CASSIDNYNEQFF.

This clone turned up a few times. This chain connects TRBV7-9 to TRBJ1-2; D gene ambiguous. Germline V gene lookup returns CDR1 SEHNR and CDR2 FQNEAQ (reference sequence). Deletions cut 5 bases from V and 7 bases from J, with 11 bases between. The length of the CDR3 is 12 residues. The CDR3 sequence is CASSNSQSGYTF. CDR3 nucleotides: TGTGCCAGCAGCAACTCACAGAGTGGCTACACCTTC.

The J gene is TRBJ2-5, the V gene TRBV4-1; 10 bases map to TRBD1. The V segment lost 1 base and the J segment 5 bases; nucleotides outside the gene matches: 7. CDR3 size: 16 residues. The germline CDR1 and CDR2 sequences are MGHRA and YSYEKL. CDR3 loop: CASSQALGQGVETQYF. In DNA, the CDR3 is TGCGCCAGCAGCCAAGCTCTTGGACAGGGGGTGGAGACCCAGTACTTC.

The rearrangement joins TRBV4-3 to TRBJ2-1, with TRBD2 matching over 16 bases. Germline V gene lookup returns CDR1 LGHNA and CDR2 YSLEER. The CDR3 covers 17 residues. Germline trimming cut 5 bases from V and 5 bases from J; bases unmatched to any gene: 6. CDR3 sequence (DNA): TGCGCCAGCAGCTGGGGACTAGCGGGGGGGATAAACAATGAGCAGTTCTTC. This codes for CASSWGLAGGINNEQFF.

V and J are TRBV7-9 and TRBJ1-2; D might be TRBD1 (6 bases). In germline, CDR1 is SEHNR, CDR2 FQNEAQ (reference sequence). The CDR3 length is 13 residues. Trimming stripped 8 bases from V and 4 bases from J, with 14 bases between. The CDR3 DNA reads as TGTGCCAGCCGCGAACAGGGTGGCTATGGCTACACCTTC. Translated: CASREQGGYGYTF.

This clone was counted only a few times. This sequence joins TRBV2 and TRBJ2-7; no clear D. Germline V lookup: CDR1 SNHLY, CDR2 FYNNEI. V lost 3 bases and J 6 bases, leaving 3 bases between the germline ends. The CDR3 loop spans 10 amino acids. CDR3 nucleotide sequence: TGTGCCAGCAGTGACGTCGAGCAGTACTTC. It yields the protein CASSDVEQYF.

This chain links TRBV4-3 with TRBJ2-1; 8 positions agree with TRBD1. Germline lookup yields CDR1 LGHNA and CDR2 YSLEER. V lost 0 bases, J lost 9 bases, and 10 bases stayed unmatched. The CDR3 is 16 residues long. CDR3 protein: CASSQDAGTGHAEQFF. The CDR3 bases are TGCGCCAGCAGCCAAGACGCCGGGACAGGACACGCTGAGCAGTTCTTC.

This chain joins TRBV4-1 and TRBJ1-5, with D maybe TRBD1 (5 bases). Trimming took off 1 base at V and 0 bases at J, with 10 bases between the two ends. Germline CDR1 reads MGHRA; CDR2 reads YSYEKL. The CDR3 has 16 amino acids. In DNA, the CDR3 is TGCGCCAGCAGCCAAGTCGCCGGGACTAGCAATCAGCCCCAGCATTTT. Translated: CASSQVAGTSNQPQHF.

The V call is TRBV25-1, the J call TRBJ2-1, with D possibly TRBD2 on 6 matching bases. The CDR3 consists of 17 residues. CDR1 MGHDK and CDR2 SYGVNS come from the germline V gene. V was cut by 0 bases and J by 0 bases, with 12 bases left in between. CDR3 protein: CASSEYGTSSSYNEQFF. CDR3 DNA: TGTGCCAGCAGTGAATATGGGACTTCAAGCTCCTACAATGAGCAGTTCTTC.

The genes are TRBV27 and TRBJ2-3; 7 nucleotides match TRBD2. In germline, CDR1 is MNHEY, CDR2 SMNVEV (reference sequence). The trim removed 6 bases at V and 0 bases at J, leaving 9 bases unmatched. This CDR3 has 16 residues. As DNA, the CDR3 is TGTGCCAGCAGCCTTCGCGGGGGAACTAGCACAGATACGCAGTATTTT. Its protein product is CASSLRGGTSTDTQYF.

The V call is TRBV13, the J call TRBJ2-1; unclear D gene. From germline, CDR1 is PRHDT and CDR2 FYEKMQ (reference sequence). This CDR3 region has 15 residues. Trimming took off 5 bases at V and 0 bases at J, with 11 bases between the two ends. CDR3 nucleotide sequence: TGTGCCAGCAGCGCACGCGGTTACTCCTACAATGAGCAGTTCTTC. Translated, it gives CASSARGYSYNEQFF.

The V call is TRBV6-5, the J call TRBJ1-6; tentative D call: TRBD1 (6 bases). Germline V gene data show CDR1 as MNHEY and CDR2 as SVGAGI. The CDR3 contains 13 residues. V gave up 10 bases and J gave up 4 bases, with 11 bases separating them. The CDR3 protein is CATNTGYNSPLHF. The CDR3 DNA reads as TGTGCCACAAATACAGGGTATAATTCACCCCTCCACTTT.

Details on this clone: At one end the junction does not follow the germline gene, possibly because of a read error. The CDR3 DNA reads TGCGCCAGCAGGGACTTAAACTACAATGAGCGGTTCTTC. Translated, it gives CASRDLNYNERFF. The chain couples TRBV5-1 to TRBJ2-1; TRBD2 might be the D (5 bases). CDR3 length: 13 amino acids. Germline loops: CDR1 SGHRS, CDR2 YFSETQ.

The V and J genes are TRBV5-1 and TRBJ2-7, with 11 bases lining up with TRBD1. This CDR3 has 16 residues. Germline trimming cut 4 bases from V and 4 bases from J; bases unmatched to any gene: 10. CDR1 and CDR2 from the germline V gene are SGHRS and YFSETQ. CDR3: CASSVGHGQGAYEQYF. CDR3 in DNA: TGCGCCAGCAGCGTGGGCCACGGACAGGGGGCATACGAGCAGTACTTC.

This chain connects TRBV6-5 to TRBJ2-7; tentatively, D is TRBD1 (5 bases). Deletions cut 6 bases from V and 6 bases from J, with 9 bases between. CDR3 size: 11 residues. Germline CDR1 reads MNHEY; CDR2 reads SVGAGI. The CDR3 sequence: CASRKGAEQYF. CDR3 bases: TGTGCCAGCAGAAAAGGGGCCGAGCAGTACTTC.

The J gene is TRBJ2-5, the V gene TRBV6-5, with D perhaps matching TRBD1 or TRBD2 (5 bases each). The germline gives CDR1 MNHEY, CDR2 SVGAGI. This CDR3 has 13 amino acids. Trimming pared 2 bases from V and 6 bases from J, leaving 10 bases between. Here the CDR3 reads CASSYGGDKTQYF. In DNA, the CDR3 is TGTGCCAGCAGTTACGGGGGTGATAAGACCCAGTACTTC.

This clone is a singleton in its sample. The chain couples TRBV7-2 to TRBJ1-3; D remains unclear. V lost 2 bases, J lost 0 bases, and 8 bases lay in between. Germline CDR1 SGHTA, CDR2 FQGNSA. There are 15 residues in the CDR3. CDR3 protein: CASSLIARSGNTIYF. The CDR3 coding sequence is TGTGCCAGCAGCTTAATCGCGCGCTCTGGAAACACCATATATTTT.

The chain links TRBV5-6 to TRBJ1-1, with a weak D call TRBD1 (5 bases). CDR3 length equals 13 residues. V lost 8 bases and J 0 bases, leaving 11 bases between the germline ends. Germline V gene sequence: CDR1 SGHDT, CDR2 YYEEEE. CDR3 protein: CASGGSVNTEAFF. The CDR3 nucleotides are TGTGCCAGTGGGGGATCAGTGAACACTGAAGCTTTCTTT.

The chain links TRBV10-3 to TRBJ2-2, with D uncertain. The CDR3 consists of 11 residues. Germline lookup yields CDR1 ENHRY and CDR2 SYGVKD. Trimming took 1 base from V and 8 from J, leaving 2 bases between them. This CDR3 is CAISEWGELFF. As DNA, the CDR3 is TGTGCCATCAGTGAGTGGGGGGAGCTGTTTTTT.

The chain carries TRBV4-1 and TRBJ2-1; D gene ambiguous. Between the trimmed V and J ends, which lost 8 bases and 4 bases, there was a span of 12 bases. The CDR3 length is 13 residues. In germline, CDR1 is MGHRA, CDR2 YSYEKL. The chain's CDR3 is CASGKGNYNEQFF. The CDR3 coding sequence is TGCGCCAGCGGGAAGGGAAATTACAATGAGCAGTTCTTC.

The chain has TRBV27 and TRBJ2-7; the D gene is possibly TRBD1 (5 bases). The V end was cut by 2 bases, the J end by 2 bases, with 13 bases between. This CDR3 has 15 residues. Looked up from germline, CDR1 is MNHEY and CDR2 is SMNVEV (reference sequence). DNA for the CDR3: TGTGCCAGCAGTTTAGGGCAGGGTGAAACCTACGAGCAGTACTTC. Protein sequence: CASSLGQGETYEQYF.

The chain employs TRBV4-3 and TRBJ2-5; D remains unclear. This CDR3 is built from 16 residues. The germline V gene has CDR1 LGHNA and CDR2 YSLEER. Trimming took off 0 bases at V and 0 bases at J, with 11 bases between the two ends. The CDR3 DNA sequence: TGCGCCAGCAGCCAAGACCTAAATAGCTACCAAGAGACCCAGTACTTC. Encoded protein: CASSQDLNSYQETQYF.

The chain combines TRBV6-4 with TRBJ2-3; D is ambiguous. Germline V gene data show CDR1 as MRHNA and CDR2 as SNTAGT. This CDR3 contains 14 residues. V lost 3 bases and J 4 bases, leaving 11 bases between the germline ends. For the CDR3, the DNA is TGTGCCAGCAGTGAGAAAGTTTACCCAGATACGCAGTATTTT. Its protein is CASSEKVYPDTQYF.

This chain links TRBV27 with TRBJ1-2; the D gene is possibly TRBD1 (6 bases). Per germline, CDR1 MNHEY and CDR2 SMNVEV (reference sequence). V lost 5 bases and J lost 8, with 18 bases in between. The CDR3 totals 14 residues. The CDR3 DNA is TGTGCCAGCAGTCCCCTAGGAAGGGGGGACGGCTACACCTTC. This sequence encodes CASSPLGRGDGYTF.

This clone was detected a few times. As DNA, the CDR3 is TGTGCCAGCAGTTACTCGGCAGGGACAACCAATGAGCAGTTCTTC. Protein product: CASSYSAGTTNEQFF. The V and J genes are TRBV6-5 and TRBJ2-1; tentative D call: TRBD1 (6 bases). The CDR3 consists of 15 residues. Germline CDR1 and CDR2: MNHEY and SVGAGI. V was shortened by 0 bases and J by 6 bases, with 12 bases between the two germline ends.

This clone was observed once. The V call is TRBV6-5, the J call TRBJ2-5; D may be TRBD1 (6 bases). From germline, CDR1 is MNHEY and CDR2 SVGAGI. The ends were cut back, 5 bases at V and 4 bases at J, with 14 bases in the middle. This CDR3 is built from 14 residues. CDR3 in amino acids: CASSDGQIIETQYF. The CDR3 DNA reads TGTGCCAGCAGTGACGGACAGATAATAGAGACCCAGTACTTC.

The chain uses TRBV6-1 and TRBJ1-2, with D unclear. Germline V CDR1 and CDR2: MNHNS, SASEGT. The V gene lost 1 base and the J gene lost 7 bases, with 4 bases spanning the gap. This CDR3 has 11 residues. CDR3 sequence: CASSEGLGYTF. The CDR3 nucleotides read TGTGCCAGCAGTGAAGGACTTGGCTACACCTTC.

The rearrangement uses TRBV14 and TRBJ2-7; tentatively, D is TRBD1 or TRBD2 (5 bases each). The germline V and J ends were trimmed by 5 bases and 4 bases, with 15 bases remaining between them. The CDR3 extends over 14 amino acids. CDR1 and CDR2 from the germline V gene are SGHDN and FVKESK. DNA for the CDR3: TGTGCCAGCAGCTACCGGGACGGTACATACGAGCAGTACTTC. Its translation: CASSYRDGTYEQYF. Drawing the rest from reference TRBV14 and TRBJ2-7, the complete variable domain is EAGVTQFPSHSVIEKGQTVTLRCDPISGHDNLYWYRRVMGKEIKFLLHFVKESKQDESGMPNNRFLAERTGGTYSTLKVQPAELEDSGVYFCASSYRDGTYEQYFGPGTRLTVT.

The chain uses TRBV5-1 and TRBJ1-4; D is uncertain. With 0 bases removed from V and 8 bases from J, the gap between germline ends came to 11 bases. The germline gives CDR1 SGHRS, CDR2 YFSETQ. The CDR3 extends over 14 amino acids. Written as DNA, the CDR3 is TGCGCCAGCAGCTTGGGAACAATCAGGGAAAAACTGTTTTTT. Its translation: CASSLGTIREKLFF.